This is a list of T cell receptor beta chains from one sample in a study of cytomegalovirus exposure and HLA in healthy donors. The protocol was immunoSEQ multiplex PCR, while the TCRdb copy is restricted to in-frame clones and leaves out a portion. Here the sample spans 100,000 to 140,000 clones, more than 70% being singletons. The sequenced material came from PBMCs. The source of these receptors is a man younger than 45 in good health and CMV-seronegative. Each CDR3 is given with its conserved first and last residue. D genes are given only for firm matches. For some rows the clone size is stated as once, few or many, or as a class when expanded; others skip it.

abundance,v_gene,j_gene,d_gene,CDR3aa,CDR3nt
-,TRBV5-1,TRBJ1-2,-,CASSSDRGGYGYTF,TGCGCCAGCAGCTCGGACAGAGGGGGCTATGGCTACACCTTC
once,TRBV10-3,TRBJ1-1,TRBD1,CAIGQGANTEAFF,TGTGCCATCGGACAGGGGGCGAACACTGAAGCTTTCTTT
-,TRBV5-1,TRBJ1-1,TRBD1,CASRLGGGVAAGSEAFF,TGCGCCAGCAGACTTGGAGGGGGCGTCGCCGCGGGGTCTGAAGCTTTCTTT
-,TRBV11-3,TRBJ2-2,TRBD1,CASSLGQGAANTGELFF,TGTGCCAGCAGCTTAGGACAGGGGGCCGCGAACACCGGGGAGCTGTTTTTT
once,TRBV4-1,TRBJ2-5,-,CASSQSEETQYF,TGCGCCAGCAGCCAGTCGGAAGAGACCCAGTACTTC
-,TRBV5-1,TRBJ2-5,-,CASSPGLYQETQYF,TGCGCCAGCAGCCCGGGACTCTACCAAGAGACCCAGTACTTC
-,TRBV5-1,TRBJ1-3,-,CASSLGSTGNTIYF,TGCGCCAGCAGCTTGGGAAGTACAGGAAACACCATATATTTT
few,TRBV5-1,TRBJ1-5,-,CASSSGQSNQPQHF,TGCGCCAGCAGCTCGGGACAAAGCAATCAGCCCCAGCATTTT
once,TRBV7-9,TRBJ1-1,-,CSSSLPEHGDTEAFF,TGTTCCAGCAGCTTACCAGAACACGGGGACACTGAAGCTTTCTTT
-,TRBV6-5,TRBJ2-3,-,CASRSTDTQYF,TGTGCCAGCAGGTCGACAGATACGCAGTATTTT
-,TRBV6-5,TRBJ1-6,-,CASSYSRASYNSPLHF,TGTGCCAGCAGCTACTCCAGGGCCTCCTATAATTCACCCCTCCACTTT
few,TRBV5-1,TRBJ2-1,TRBD1,CASSSGTGIPYNEQFF,TGCGCCAGCAGCTCAGGGACAGGGATACCCTACAATGAGCAGTTCTTC
-,TRBV28,TRBJ1-3,-,CASRMARRAGNTIYF,TGTGCCAGCAGGATGGCGCGCAGGGCGGGAAACACCATATATTTT
-,TRBV6-1,TRBJ2-5,-,CASSEDPLSGTMGAQYF,TGTGCCAGCAGTGAAGACCCGTTATCTGGGACAATGGGAGCCCAGTACTTC
once,TRBV9,TRBJ2-3,TRBD2,CASSAPRGGGDTQYF,TGTGCCAGCAGCGCCCCCCGGGGGGGAGGAGATACGCAGTATTTT